This T cell receptor beta chain was identified during a study of cytomegalovirus exposure and HLA in healthy donors. Findings and caveats of the study: Roughly uniform depth of sequencing across donors was assumed in presence/absence analyses.

Amplification used 60 Vbeta primers and 13 Jbeta primers. Assay used: immunoSEQ multiplex PCR; TCRdb lists only in-frame clones, some missing. The sample contains under 150,000 clones, 70% to 85% of which appear only once. With respect to this clone: Its antigen is unidentified.

CDR3 length: 14 residues. Germline V gene sequence: CDR1 MNHEY, CDR2 SVGAGI. With 3 bases clipped from V and 4 bases from J, the junction kept 1 base outside the gene matches. J is TRBJ2-2 and V is TRBV6-5; 8 positions match TRBD1. Sequenced input: PBMCs. This TCR was sampled from a boy aged 5-17 years in good health and CMV-seronegative. DNA of the CDR3: TGTGCCAGCAGTTATACAGGGGGCACCGGGGAGCTGTTTTTT. Its protein product is CASSYTGGTGELFF.